This T cell receptor beta chain was sequenced during a study of blood T cells in healthy people across ages. Notes on the study in general: TCR beta diversity per million T cells fell roughly linearly with age. More naive CD4+ cells and higher diversity were found in long-lived than in aged donors.

This clonotype has only a few counts. Its target is unknown. CDR3 length: 14 amino acids. The germline V gene has CDR1 SGHTA and CDR2 FQGNSA. V was pared by 3 bases and J by 6 bases, with 15 bases between. A sample-barcoded 5' primer and a J-beta primer mix were used in a second PCR of about 7 to 12 cycles. TCRdb reprocessed the 5' RACE reads via MiXCR and lists one record per CDR3 protein. This repertoire shows under 2,000,000 distinct CDR3 sequences, roughly 50% found once; its top ten account for roughly 2%. This receptor was identified in a woman in her forties in good health. Sequenced material: blood. The V call is TRBV7-2, the J call TRBJ2-7, with no clear D. DNA of the CDR3: TGTGCCAGCAGCTTCAGTAGGAGTTCGGGCGAGCAGTACTTC. As protein: CASSFSRSSGEQYF.